This T cell receptor (beta chain) was profiled in a study of OX40 agonist ivuxolimab in advanced cancers. Study overall: Partial responses were recorded for three patients, including one with hepatocellular carcinoma and two with cutaneous melanoma. Study-wide findings and caveats: The CD4+ and CD8+ T cells in the blood had expanded clonally by week 6 at 0.1 to 3.0 mg/kg.

Clones were sequenced by immunoSEQ multiplex PCR, and TCRdb holds only the in-frame ones, with some missing. The repertoire includes some 130,000 clones, 80% to 90% of them detected once, and around 0.55% sits in the top ten. Remarks on this clone: The antigen is unknown.

Here the sequenced sample was CD4+ or CD8+ T cells sorted from blood, taken in a trial of the OX40 agonist ivuxolimab. The sequence came from an adult with an advanced solid tumor such as melanoma, head and neck, liver or kidney cancer.

The CDR3 spells CASSQETVMSRTGREKLFF. CDR3 nucleotide sequence: TGCGCCAGCAGCCAAGAGACGGTCATGAGCAGGACAGGGCGTGAAAAACTGTTTTTT. The chain recombines TRBV4-3 with TRBJ1-4, with 8 bases fitting TRBD1. V shed 0 bases, J shed 7 bases, and the junction held 16 bases outside the gene matches. CDR1 is LGHNA and CDR2 is YSLEER in the germline V gene. This CDR3 has 19 amino acids.